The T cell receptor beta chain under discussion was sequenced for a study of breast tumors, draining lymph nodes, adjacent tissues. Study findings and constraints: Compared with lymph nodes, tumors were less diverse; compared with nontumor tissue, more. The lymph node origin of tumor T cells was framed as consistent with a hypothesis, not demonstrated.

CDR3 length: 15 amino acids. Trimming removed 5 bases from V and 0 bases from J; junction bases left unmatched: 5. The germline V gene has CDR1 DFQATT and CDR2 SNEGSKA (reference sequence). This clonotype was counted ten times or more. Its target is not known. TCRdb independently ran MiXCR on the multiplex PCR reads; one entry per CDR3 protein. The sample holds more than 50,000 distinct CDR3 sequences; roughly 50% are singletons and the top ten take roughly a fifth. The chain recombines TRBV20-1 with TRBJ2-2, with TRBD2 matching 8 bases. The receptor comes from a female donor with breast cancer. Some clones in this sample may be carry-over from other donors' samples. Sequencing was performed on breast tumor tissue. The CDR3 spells CSAAGGGTNTGELFF. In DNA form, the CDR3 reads TGCAGTGCTGCCGGGGGGGGGACGAACACCGGGGAGCTGTTTTTT.